The 11 T cell receptor beta chains below all came from one sample that was sequenced in a study of radiation and T cells in renal cell carcinoma (dated by TCRdb to the early 2020s). Receptor amplification or capture employed the immunoSEQ multiplex PCR assay. Sourced from immuneACCESS, this table was stored by TCRdb with only in-frame sequences that have V and J called. A share of the clones is absent; for the studies checked, an unresolved V gene accounts for under half, and the remainder has no known explanation. This sample is represented by more than 140,000 clones; roughly 80% of them were singletons. The top ten hold 20% to 25% of the sample. The sample's time point label, in plain terms: baseline pretreatment blood. The meaning of the sample's treatment or condition label: 15 Gy SBRT to primary tumor, nephrectomy 4 weeks later. The specimen was blood, collected from a patient whose treatment included radiotherapy and nephrectomy. These TCRs come from a woman aged 50 to 60 with renal cell carcinoma.

The J gene is TRBJ2-1, the V gene TRBV30; D gene ambiguous. Germline lookup yields CDR1 GTSNPN and CDR2 SVGIG (reference sequence). Trimming pared 0 bases from V and 10 bases from J, leaving 4 bases between. The CDR3 has 10 residues. The CDR3 nucleotides are TGTGCCTGGAGTGTTCTCGAGCAGTTCTTC. Protein sequence: CAWSVLEQFF.

The rearrangement uses TRBV5-6 and TRBJ2-3; 13 positions match TRBD2. The ends lost 3 bases at V and 2 bases at J; junction bases unmatched: 9. Germline lookup yields CDR1 SGHDT and CDR2 YYEEEE. The CDR3 length is 18 residues. The CDR3: CASSYGLAGAHNTDTQYF. As DNA, the CDR3 is TGTGCCAGCAGCTATGGACTAGCGGGGGCCCACAACACAGATACGCAGTATTTT.

This chain uses TRBV5-1 with TRBJ2-5; D is perhaps TRBD2 (5 bases). The CDR3 extends over 14 amino acids. V lost 2 bases and J 4 bases, leaving 12 bases between the germline ends. The germline V gene encodes CDR1 SGHRS and CDR2 YFSETQ. CDR3 sequence: CASSFSGRRETQYF. DNA for the CDR3: TGCGCCAGCAGCTTCTCGGGGAGAAGAGAGACCCAGTACTTC.

This chain uses TRBV9 with TRBJ1-6, with 9 bases aligning to TRBD1. CDR3 length equals 14 residues. Trimming at V came to 5 bases and at J to 9 bases, leaving 6 bases not matched to a gene. Germline assignment: CDR1 SGDLS and CDR2 YYNGEE. The CDR3 reads CASRGQGGGSPLHF. CDR3 bases: TGTGCCAGCAGGGGACAGGGAGGCGGTTCACCCCTCCACTTT.

This chain joins TRBV20-1 and TRBJ2-1, with D possibly being TRBD1 or TRBD2 (5 bases each). Trimming left V 6 bases short and J 6 bases short, with 9 bases between. From germline, CDR1 is DFQATT and CDR2 SNEGSKA (reference sequence). CDR3 length: 11 residues. CDR3 sequence (DNA): TGCAGTGCGGCCGGGGCCAATGAGCAGTTCTTC. Amino acid sequence: CSAAGANEQFF.

V is TRBV5-4 and J is TRBJ1-3; D is ambiguous. The V and J ends lost 4 bases and 4 bases respectively, with 15 bases between them. Germline CDR1 and CDR2: SGHNT and YYREEE (reference sequence). CDR3 length: 15 amino acids. The CDR3 sequence is CASSPGGSPGNTIYF. The CDR3 DNA is TGTGCCAGCAGCCCTGGCGGTTCCCCCGGAAACACCATATATTTT.

The CDR3, as DNA: TGTGCCGGGGGTTCGGACAGATCTTTTGGCTACACCTTC. Its protein is CAGGSDRSFGYTF. The J gene is TRBJ1-2, the V gene TRBV6-6, with D perhaps TRBD1 (6 bases). The CDR3 covers 13 residues. CDR1 MNHNY and CDR2 SVGAGI come from the germline V gene (reference sequence). Trimming left V 11 bases short and J 7 bases short, with 20 bases between.

The V gene is TRBV4-2, the J gene TRBJ1-2; tentative D call: TRBD1 (6 bases). Germline V lookup: CDR1 LGHNA, CDR2 YNFKEQ. V was trimmed by 2 bases and J by 2 bases, leaving 12 bases between them. CDR3 size: 15 residues. The DNA for the CDR3 is TGTGCCAGCAGCCAAACCCCGGGACACAACTATGGCTACACCTTC. Translation gives CASSQTPGHNYGYTF.

This chain connects TRBV5-1 to TRBJ1-2; D possibly corresponds to TRBD1 (5 bases). Germline V gene data show CDR1 as SGHRS and CDR2 as YFSETQ. CDR3 length: 15 residues. The ends were cut back, 4 bases at V and 3 bases at J, with 16 bases in the middle. The CDR3 loop reads CASSRRAGKDYGYTF. In DNA form, the CDR3 reads TGCGCCAGCAGCCGGAGGGCAGGGAAGGACTATGGCTACACCTTC.

This clone has more than one count but fewer than ten. This chain uses TRBV19 with TRBJ2-6, with 9 positions matching TRBD1. CDR1 and CDR2 (germline): LNHDA, SQIVND (reference sequence). Trimming cost V 7 bases and J 4 bases; bases outside gene matches: 11. This CDR3 comprises 17 residues. CDR3: CASTSGQGLGGANVLTF. CDR3 in DNA: TGTGCCAGTACCTCGGGACAGGGCCTAGGAGGGGCCAACGTCCTGACTTTC.

The chain employs TRBV5-1 and TRBJ2-7, with 7 positions matching TRBD2. This CDR3 region has 16 residues. V trimming: 1 base; J trimming: 4 bases; junction bases outside the gene matches: 11. Germline CDR1 and CDR2: SGHRS and YFSETQ. This CDR3 reads CASSLLLREAGYEQYF. CDR3 nucleotide sequence: TGCGCCAGCAGCTTGTTATTACGGGAGGCGGGGTACGAGCAGTACTTC. The full variable domain, completed using reference TRBV5-1 and TRBJ2-7, is KAGVTQTPRYLIKTRGQQVTLSCSPISGHRSVSWYQQTPGQGLQFLFEYFSETQRNKGNFPGRFSGRQFSNSRSEMNVSTLELGDSALYLCASSLLLREAGYEQYFGPGTRLTVT.